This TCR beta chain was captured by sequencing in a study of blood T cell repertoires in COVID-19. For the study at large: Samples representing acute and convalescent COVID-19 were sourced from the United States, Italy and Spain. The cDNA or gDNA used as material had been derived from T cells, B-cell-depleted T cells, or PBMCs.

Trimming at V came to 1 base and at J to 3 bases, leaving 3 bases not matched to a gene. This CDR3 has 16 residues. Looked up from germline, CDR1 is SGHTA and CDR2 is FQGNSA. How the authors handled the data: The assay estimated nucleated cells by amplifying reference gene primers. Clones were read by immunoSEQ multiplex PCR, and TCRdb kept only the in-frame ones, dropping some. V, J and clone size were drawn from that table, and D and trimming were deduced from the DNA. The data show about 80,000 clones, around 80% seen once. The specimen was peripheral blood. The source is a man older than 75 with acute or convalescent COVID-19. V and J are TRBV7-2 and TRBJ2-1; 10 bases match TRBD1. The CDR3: CASSLVGTGVYNEQFF. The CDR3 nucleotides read TGTGCCAGCAGCTTAGTAGGGACAGGGGTCTACAATGAGCAGTTCTTC.